The entry that follows covers one T cell receptor (beta chain) sequence. What it recognizes is unknown. These data originate in a study of T cell responses to AZD1222 COVID-19 vaccine. Regarding the study as a whole: Recipients of two AZD1222 doses showed rising Spike-specific TCR breadth and depth. The CD4 TCRs associated with vaccination extended across spike and predominated at 160-218 and 743-854. The study sampled repertoires only after the peak T cell response.

Method: immunoSEQ multiplex PCR; TCRdb's copy keeps in-frame clones and lacks some. Counted here are about 130,000 clones, roughly 92% occurring once; the ten biggest clones make up more than 0.95%. Source: peripheral blood, taken 28 days after the second AZD1222 dose. This sequence was found in an adult who received the AZD1222 COVID-19 vaccine.

The CDR3 protein is CASSLRDSTDTQYF. The CDR3 nucleotides read TGTGCCAGTAGCCTAAGGGACAGCACAGATACGCAGTATTTT. The genes are TRBV19 and TRBJ2-3; D is perhaps TRBD1 or TRBD2 (5 bases each). CDR3 length: 14 amino acids. The V end was cut by 6 bases, the J end by 0 bases, with 10 bases between. From germline, CDR1 is LNHDA and CDR2 SQIVND (reference sequence).